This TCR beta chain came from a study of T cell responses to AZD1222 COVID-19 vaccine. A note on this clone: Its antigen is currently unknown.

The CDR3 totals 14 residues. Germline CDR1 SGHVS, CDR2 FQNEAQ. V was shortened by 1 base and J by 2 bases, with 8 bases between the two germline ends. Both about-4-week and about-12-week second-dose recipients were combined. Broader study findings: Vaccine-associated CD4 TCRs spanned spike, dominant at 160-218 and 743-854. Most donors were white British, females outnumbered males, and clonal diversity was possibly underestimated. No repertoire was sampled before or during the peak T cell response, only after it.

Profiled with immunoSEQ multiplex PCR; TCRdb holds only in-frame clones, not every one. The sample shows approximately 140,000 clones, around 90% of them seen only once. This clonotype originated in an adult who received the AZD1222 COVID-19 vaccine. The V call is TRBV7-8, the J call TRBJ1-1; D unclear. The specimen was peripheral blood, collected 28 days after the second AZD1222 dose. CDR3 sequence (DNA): TGTGCCAGCAGCTTAGAGTGGAGAAACACTGAAGCTTTCTTT. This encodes CASSLEWRNTEAFF. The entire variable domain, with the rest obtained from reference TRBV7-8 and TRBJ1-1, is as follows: GAGVSQSPRYKVAKRGQDVALRCDPISGHVSLFWYQQALGQGPEFLTYFQNEAQLDKSGLPSDRFFAERPEGSVSTLKIQRTQQEDSAVYLCASSLEWRNTEAFFGQGTRLTVV.